A single TCR beta chain is shown here with its context. These data are taken from a study of blood T cell repertoires in COVID-19. The method was immunoSEQ multiplex PCR; TCRdb's version includes in-frame clones alone and lacks a portion of them. This sample carries roughly 250,000 clones, roughly 82% of them seen once, and the ten largest clones take more than 4.5%. The origin of this receptor is a woman of 80 years or more with active or convalescent COVID-19. Sample: peripheral blood.

The CDR3 DNA sequence: TGCGCCAGCAGCCTAGCCGTATCTGGGGCCAACGTCCTGACTTTC. This sequence encodes CASSLAVSGANVLTF. The chain is built from TRBV5-1 and TRBJ2-6, with D perhaps TRBD2 (5 bases). V lost 4 bases and J 1 base, leaving 9 bases between the germline ends. Germline values: CDR1 SGHRS, CDR2 YFSETQ. CDR3 length: 15 residues.